Following are 18 T cell receptor beta chains from one sample sequenced in a study of PD-1 blockade in classical Hodgkin lymphoma. Sequencing used immunoSEQ multiplex PCR; TCRdb keeps in-frame clones, though not all of them. The sample carries about 64,000 clones, 75% to 95% recorded once. Time point defined: cycle 4 day 1 (C4D1), after less than 7 weeks of nivolumab. The patients all showed relapse after autologous stem cell transplantation, while their brentuximab vedotin exposure varied. The specimen comprised peripheral blood mononuclear cells (PBMCs), sampled before the fourth cycle of nivolumab. The receptors here all came from a human donor with classical Hodgkin lymphoma.

In DNA form, the CDR3 reads TGTGCCAGCAGTGGGGGGGGGCCGGGGCAGCCCCAGCATTTT. This encodes CASSGGGPGQPQHF. The J gene is TRBJ1-5, the V gene TRBV25-1, with D possibly matching TRBD1 (6 bases). The V end lost 4 bases, the J end lost 7 bases, and 14 bases lay between the germline ends. The CDR3 is made up of 14 amino acids. Per the germline V gene, CDR1 is MGHDK and CDR2 is SYGVNS. Full variable domain (rest looked up from reference TRBV25-1 and TRBJ1-5): EADIYQTPRYLVIGTGKKITLECSQTMGHDKMYWYQQDPGMELHLIHYSYGVNSTEKGDLSSESTVSRIRTEHFPLTLESARPSHTSQYLCASSGGGPGQPQHFGDGTRLSIL.

This chain links TRBV6-5 with TRBJ1-5; a weak D match, TRBD1 (5 bases). There are 15 residues in the CDR3. Germline V gene sequence: CDR1 MNHEY, CDR2 SVGAGI. The V end lost 6 bases, the J end lost 5 bases, and 17 bases lay between the germline ends. The CDR3 bases are TGTGCCAGCAGATCGGGGCAGGACCATTATCAGCCCCAGCATTTT. This sequence encodes CASRSGQDHYQPQHF.

The chain employs TRBV19 and TRBJ1-2; tentatively, D is TRBD1 (6 bases). The CDR3 extends over 14 amino acids. CDR1 LNHDA and CDR2 SQIVND come from the germline V gene (reference sequence). Trimming left V 4 bases short and J 6 bases short, with 15 bases between. The CDR3 bases are TGTGCCAGTAGTAAGGTGTGGGACACCGATGGCTACACCTTC. Translating gives CASSKVWDTDGYTF.

This clone has just a few counts. The chain has TRBV19 and TRBJ1-3; D perhaps matches TRBD1 (5 bases). The CDR3 length is 17 residues. V was cut by 3 bases and J by 0 bases, with 15 bases left in between. Per germline, CDR1 LNHDA and CDR2 SQIVND (reference sequence). The CDR3, as DNA: TGTGCCAGTAGTATCTATGGTTCGACAGTCTCTGGAAACACCATATATTTT. It specifies CASSIYGSTVSGNTIYF. Filled out from reference TRBV19 and TRBJ1-3, the complete variable domain reads DGGITQSPKYLFRKEGQNVTLSCEQNLNHDAMYWYRQDPGQGLRLIYYSQIVNDFQKGDIAEGYSVSREKKESFPLTVTSAQKNPTAFYLCASSIYGSTVSGNTIYFGEGSWLTVV.

The CDR3 here is CASSLRYRDGYYEQYF. For the CDR3, the DNA is TGTGCCAGCAGCTTAAGATATAGGGACGGGTACTACGAGCAGTACTTC. This rearrangement joins TRBV7-9 to TRBJ2-7, with D perhaps being TRBD1 or TRBD2 (5 bases each). This CDR3 region has 16 residues. The V gene's germline CDR1 is SEHNR and CDR2 FQNEAQ (reference sequence). V was pared by 2 bases and J by 3 bases, with 17 bases between.

The chain recombines TRBV5-1 with TRBJ2-3; 8 bases fit TRBD1. Trimming took 4 bases from V and 6 from J; bases not matched to a gene: 7. CDR3 length: 14 amino acids. Looked up from germline, CDR1 is SGHRS and CDR2 is YFSETQ. The CDR3 DNA is TGCGCCAGCAGCATCACGACAGGGGTGGATACGCAGTATTTT. Translating it yields CASSITTGVDTQYF.

This clone has a single count. V gene TRBV10-2 combines with J gene TRBJ2-1; D is uncertain. There are 11 residues in the CDR3. From germline, CDR1 is WSHSY and CDR2 SAAADI. V dropped 0 bases and J dropped 12 bases, with 6 bases sitting between them. CDR3 amino acids: CASSESRWQFF. CDR3 nucleotide sequence: TGCGCCAGCAGTGAGTCAAGGTGGCAGTTCTTC.

The rearrangement uses TRBV11-2 and TRBJ2-7; 9 bases fit TRBD2. With 0 bases clipped from V and 9 bases from J, the junction kept 9 bases outside the gene matches. Germline V lookup: CDR1 SGHAT, CDR2 FQNNGV. The CDR3 is 15 amino acids. CDR3 region: CASSLDLVAGVRQYF. The CDR3, as DNA: TGTGCCAGCAGCTTAGATCTGGTAGCGGGGGTGAGGCAGTACTTC. Based on the CDR3 plus reference TRBV11-2 and TRBJ2-7, the full variable domain is EAGVAQSPRYKIIEKRQSVAFWCNPISGHATLYWYQQILGQGPKLLIQFQNNGVVDDSQLPKDRFSAERLKGVDSTLKIQPAKLEDSAVYLCASSLDLVAGVRQYFGPGTRLTVT.

The rearrangement joins TRBV30 to TRBJ2-2; D unclear. The germline gives CDR1 GTSNPN, CDR2 SVGIG (reference sequence). V lost 6 bases and J 7 bases, leaving 18 bases between the germline ends. The CDR3 sequence is 14 residues long. CDR3 sequence (DNA): TGTGCCTGTTATAGAAGAGCGTACGGCGGGGAGCTGTTTTTT. Translation: CACYRRAYGGELFF. Variable domain in full (rest from reference TRBV30 and TRBJ2-2): SQTIHQWPATLVQPVGSPLSLECTVEGTSNPNLYWYRQAAGRGLQLLFYSVGIGQISSEVPQNLSASRPQDRQFILSSKKLLLSDSGFYLCACYRRAYGGELFFGEGSRLTVL.

V and J are TRBV14 and TRBJ1-1; D unresolved. The CDR3 runs 12 residues. Trimming removed 1 base from V and 8 bases from J, with 8 bases in between. In germline, CDR1 is SGHDN, CDR2 FVKESK. The CDR3 sequence: CASSQGRGEAFF. CDR3 nucleotide sequence: TGTGCCAGCAGCCAAGGCCGGGGAGAAGCTTTCTTT.

The chain combines TRBV19 with TRBJ2-3, with no clear D. Per germline, CDR1 LNHDA and CDR2 SQIVND (reference sequence). This CDR3 has 13 amino acids. Trimming left V 5 bases short and J 3 bases short, with 9 bases between. CDR3 region: CASSLSLTDTQYF. CDR3 coding DNA: TGTGCCAGTAGTCTTTCCCTGACAGATACGCAGTATTTT.

The CDR3, as DNA: TGTGCCTGTCTTAGCAATACCGGGGAGCTGTTTTTT. Amino acids: CACLSNTGELFF. The J gene is TRBJ2-2, the V gene TRBV28; no reliable D call. This CDR3 spans 12 amino acids. Trimming removed 11 bases at V and 5 bases at J, with 12 bases between. Germline values: CDR1 MDHEN, CDR2 SYDVKM.

The chain recombines TRBV7-9 with TRBJ2-7; a possible D gene is TRBD1 (5 bases). Per the germline V gene, CDR1 is SEHNR and CDR2 is FQNEAQ (reference sequence). The V gene lost 6 bases and the J gene lost 6 bases, with 27 bases spanning the gap. The CDR3 runs to 17 residues. The CDR3 DNA sequence: TGTGCCAGCAGTAACGAGGAAGTGGACATGGGGTTCTCCGAGCAGTACTTC. It codes for CASSNEEVDMGFSEQYF.

The chain uses TRBV10-3 and TRBJ1-3; 10 bases align to TRBD1. The CDR3 length is 19 residues. V was clipped by 6 bases and J by 14 bases; unmatched bases: 28. Per germline, CDR1 ENHRY and CDR2 SYGVKD. The DNA of the CDR3 is TGTGCCATCAGGTCCTTCCGTACCTATTTCCGCCGGGACAGGGGTCGGGTATATTTT. Translation: CAIRSFRTYFRRDRGRVYF.

The chain employs TRBV4-1 and TRBJ2-2, with 12 bases aligning to TRBD2. CDR3 length: 17 residues. CDR1 and CDR2 (germline): MGHRA, YSYEKL. V was clipped by 5 bases and J by 6 bases; unmatched bases: 10. Here the CDR3 DNA reads TGCGCCAGCAGCTCCCCTGGACCTAGCGGGGGGGCCGGGGAGCTGTTTTTT. Amino acids: CASSSPGPSGGAGELFF.

In nucleotides, the CDR3 is TGTGCCATCAGTCTAGCGGACTACCAAGAGACCCAGTACTTC. Encoded protein: CAISLADYQETQYF. This chain uses TRBV10-3 with TRBJ2-5; TRBD2 agrees at 7 bases. CDR3 length: 14 amino acids. Germline values: CDR1 ENHRY, CDR2 SYGVKD. J lost 0 bases, V lost 5 bases, and 3 bases had no gene match.

This chain connects TRBV27 to TRBJ1-2, with 8 bases aligning to TRBD1. V lost 8 bases to trimming and J lost 4 bases; unmatched junction nucleotides: 12. Per the germline V gene, CDR1 is MNHEY and CDR2 is SMNVEV (reference sequence). The CDR3 loop spans 15 amino acids. In DNA form, the CDR3 reads TGTGCCAGCGCAAGGACAGGGCTTTTTAGCTATGGCTACACCTTC. Amino acid sequence: CASARTGLFSYGYTF.

The chain is built from TRBV4-1 and TRBJ1-6; no reliable D call. Germline V gene sequence: CDR1 MGHRA, CDR2 YSYEKL. The CDR3 consists of 17 residues. V gave up 0 bases and J gave up 5 bases, with 14 bases separating them. The CDR3 nucleotides are TGCGCCAGCAGCCAAGAAAGGGTGCTGGGAGATAATTCACCCCTCCACTTT. This encodes CASSQERVLGDNSPLHF.